A single sample gave rise to the 4 T cell receptor beta chains below, sequenced in a study of T-cell reconstitution after alpha-beta-depleted transplantation in children. A library of TCRbeta sequences, prepared with unique molecular identifiers, was generated. TCRdb reprocessed the PCR reads via MiXCR and lists one record per CDR3 protein. The sample has roughly 420,000 distinct CDR3 sequences, under 20% seen once. The sequenced sample was PBMCs, mostly from graft donor cells, obtained 360 days after TCRalphabeta/CD19-depleted stem cell transplant. The receptors stem from a boy in the first two years of life who had a stem cell transplant for Wiskott-Aldrich syndrome, so the T cells may come from the graft donor.

The chain uses TRBV27 and TRBJ2-7, with 7 bases lining up with TRBD2. V was clipped by 6 bases and J by 2 bases; unmatched bases: 4. From germline, CDR1 is MNHEY and CDR2 SMNVEV (reference sequence). The CDR3 sequence is 13 residues long. CDR3 region: CASSGLGAYEQYF. CDR3 DNA sequence: TGTGCCAGCAGCGGACTAGGTGCCTACGAGCAGTACTTC.

This clonotype was recorded a few times. This chain's CDR3 is CASTFRGLAGAGGELFF. The CDR3 DNA reads TGTGCCAGCACCTTTCGGGGACTAGCGGGAGCCGGCGGGGAGCTGTTTTTT. The chain combines TRBV7-9 with TRBJ2-2; 14 nucleotides line up with TRBD2. With 7 bases clipped from V and 7 bases from J, the junction kept 11 bases outside the gene matches. CDR1 and CDR2 (germline): SEHNR, FQNEAQ (reference sequence). CDR3 length: 17 residues.

The genes are TRBV10-3 and TRBJ2-7; 7 nucleotides align to TRBD1. The CDR3 runs to 13 residues. Looked up from germline, CDR1 is ENHRY and CDR2 is SYGVKD. J gave up 4 bases and V 2 bases, and 2 bases lay outside the gene matches. This CDR3 is CAISEGQVYEQYF. The CDR3 DNA reads as TGTGCCATCAGTGAGGGACAGGTTTACGAGCAGTACTTC.

This clonotype was observed once. The chain combines TRBV18 with TRBJ2-2; 7 nucleotides agree with TRBD2. This CDR3 is built from 16 residues. Germline assignment: CDR1 KGHSH and CDR2 LQKENI. V lost 4 bases and J lost 10; bases outside the gene matches: 15. Here the CDR3 reads CASSHGGLGTFLELFF. Written as DNA, the CDR3 is TGTGCCAGCTCACACGGTGGACTAGGGACCTTCTTGGAGCTGTTTTTT.